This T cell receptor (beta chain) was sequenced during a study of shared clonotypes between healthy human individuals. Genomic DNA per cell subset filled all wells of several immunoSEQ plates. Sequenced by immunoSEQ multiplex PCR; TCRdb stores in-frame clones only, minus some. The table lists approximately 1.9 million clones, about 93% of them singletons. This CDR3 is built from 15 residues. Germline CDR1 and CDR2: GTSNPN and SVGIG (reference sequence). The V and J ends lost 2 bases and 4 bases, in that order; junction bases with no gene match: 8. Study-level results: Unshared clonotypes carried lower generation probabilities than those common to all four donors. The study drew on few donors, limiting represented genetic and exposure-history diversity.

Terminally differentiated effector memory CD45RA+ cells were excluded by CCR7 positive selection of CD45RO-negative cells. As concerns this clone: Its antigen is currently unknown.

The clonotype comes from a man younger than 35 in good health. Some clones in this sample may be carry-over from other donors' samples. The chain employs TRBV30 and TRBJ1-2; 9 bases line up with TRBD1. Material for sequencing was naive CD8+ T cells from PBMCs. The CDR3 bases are TGTGCCTGGAGTAAAACAGGGGGCTGGGGCTATGGCTACACCTTC. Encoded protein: CAWSKTGGWGYGYTF.